The rows below give T cell receptor beta chains drawn from one sample of a study of blood T cell repertoires in COVID-19. Some clones are missing from TCRdb's copy, which holds only in-frame ones; the method was immunoSEQ multiplex PCR. The table has around 65,000 clones, approximately 91% seen once. Input material: peripheral blood. The origin of the receptors is a human donor in a cohort sampled during active COVID-19. The CDR3 runs from the conserved cysteine through the conserved F or W. D genes are given only for firm matches. The listing skips clone size in some rows; elsewhere it reads once, few, many or a size class.

cdr3_nt cdr3_aa v_call d_call j_call clone_size
TGTGCCAGCAGCCGCACTAGCGGGAGGACCACTAGCACAGATACGCAGTATTTT CASSRTSGRTTSTDTQYF TRBV7-9 TRBD2 TRBJ2-3 NA
TGTGCCAGCAGCCAGTGGACAGGGGGCGATGAAAAACTGTTTTTT CASSQWTGGDEKLFF TRBV3-1/TRBV3-2 TRBD1 TRBJ1-4 NA
TGTGTCAGAAGCTTAGGTCGTCGGCAGGGGACAAAGAACACCGGGGAGCTGTTTTTT CVRSLGRRQGTKNTGELFF TRBV7-5 NA TRBJ2-2 NA
TGTGCCAGCAGACTCGGCCTAGCGGGAGAACAAGATACGCAGTATTTT CASRLGLAGEQDTQYF TRBV2 TRBD2 TRBJ2-3 once
TGCAGCGTTGATTTGGGACAGGGCTACACCTTC CSVDLGQGYTF TRBV29-1 TRBD1 TRBJ1-2 NA
TGTGCCAGCAGCCAATACAACCGGGACTCTTTCAATGAGCAGTTCTTC CASSQYNRDSFNEQFF TRBV4-2 NA TRBJ2-1 NA
TGTGCCAGCAGTCTACCCACACAGGGACGGTACGAGCAGTACTTC CASSLPTQGRYEQYF TRBV11-2 NA TRBJ2-7 NA
TGTGCCAGCCTAGAGTATGGGGGACTAGCGGGAGGGCCTACCTACGAGCAGTACTTC CASLEYGGLAGGPTYEQYF TRBV2 TRBD2 TRBJ2-7 NA
TGCGCCAGCAGTGAAGGATCCAGGGGCTGGGGAAAACTGTTTTTT CASSEGSRGWGKLFF TRBV10-1 NA TRBJ1-4 NA
TGTGCCAGCAGCGTAGAGGCAGGGACCTACGAGCAGTACTTC CASSVEAGTYEQYF TRBV9 NA TRBJ2-7 NA
TGTGCCAGCTCCGAGTGGAGGAACACTGAAGCTTTCTTT CASSEWRNTEAFF TRBV27 NA TRBJ1-1 NA
TGTGCGGGGGGGGAGATGACAGATACGCAGTATTTT CAGGEMTDTQYF TRBV12-3/TRBV12-4 TRBD2 TRBJ2-3 NA
TGTGCCAGCAGTTACGCTCAGGGGGCGGGGGAGACCCAGTACTTC CASSYAQGAGETQYF TRBV6-6 TRBD1 TRBJ2-5 NA
NA CASSSSDRGNIQYF TRBV27 NA TRBJ2-4 NA
TGTGCCAGCAGCTTAGTTGCAGGGGACAGTCGATTCGGGCAGTTCTTC CASSLVAGDSRFGQFF TRBV7-2 TRBD1 TRBJ2-1 NA
TGTGCCAGCAGCTTAGAACTATCTAGCCCCTATGCTCAGTTCTTC CASSLELSSPYAQFF TRBV7-2 NA TRBJ2-1 NA
TGTGCCAGCACCATCAGCGGGCTTAGCACAGATACGCAGTATTTT CASTISGLSTDTQYF TRBV9 NA TRBJ2-3 NA
TGTGCCAGCAGCCGACAAACAGGGGTCCCCACTGAAGCTTTCTTT CASSRQTGVPTEAFF TRBV5-4 TRBD1 TRBJ1-1 NA
TGTGCCAGCAGCGGAGACCGGGTCTCCGGACAGCTCATCTCTGGGGCCAACGTCCTGACTTTC CASSGDRVSGQLISGANVLTF TRBV9 NA TRBJ2-6 NA
TGCAGCGCTACGACAGGGGCGGACAATCAGCCCCAGCATTTT CSATTGADNQPQHF TRBV29-1 TRBD1 TRBJ1-5 NA
TGTGCCAGCAGTGACTTCGGCGGGGGCGGAGATACGCAGTATTTT CASSDFGGGGDTQYF TRBV6-4 NA TRBJ2-3 once
TGTGCCAGCAGTGAAAGTCGGGGGTTCTCCAATCAGCCCCAGCATTTT CASSESRGFSNQPQHF TRBV6-1 NA TRBJ1-5 NA
TGCAGCGTGGGGCAGGGGGCGGAGGGCTATGGCTACACCTTC CSVGQGAEGYGYTF TRBV29-1 TRBD1 TRBJ1-2 NA
TGTGCCAGCAGTCAGGGGGGCATGGATGGCTACACCTTC CASSQGGMDGYTF TRBV6-5 TRBD1 TRBJ1-2 NA